This note documents a single T cell receptor beta chain sequence. Under the authors' procedure: Amplified reference gene primers provided the basis for estimating nucleated cell counts. Clones were sequenced by immunoSEQ multiplex PCR, and TCRdb holds only the in-frame ones, with some missing. The V and J calls and the clone size are those of that table, but D and trimming were determined from the DNA. The sample carries 70,000 to 90,000 clones, about 79% recorded once. The CDR3 has 13 amino acids. Germline assignment: CDR1 SGHKS and CDR2 YYEKEE (reference sequence). Trimming shortened V by 4 bases and J by 3 bases, and 10 bases separated the two germline ends. The data were obtained in a study of blood T cell repertoires in COVID-19. Turning to the study itself: Sites across the United States, Italy and Spain contributed samples from acute and convalescent COVID-19. Sample material is recorded as cDNA or gDNA derived from T cells, B-cell-depleted T cells, or PBMCs.

The sequenced sample was peripheral blood. The chain couples TRBV5-5 to TRBJ2-5; D is unclear. The origin of this receptor is a human donor in a cohort sampled during active COVID-19. DNA for the CDR3: TGTGCCAGCAGCCGTCCGGGTAAAGAGACCCAGTACTTC. It translates to CASSRPGKETQYF.